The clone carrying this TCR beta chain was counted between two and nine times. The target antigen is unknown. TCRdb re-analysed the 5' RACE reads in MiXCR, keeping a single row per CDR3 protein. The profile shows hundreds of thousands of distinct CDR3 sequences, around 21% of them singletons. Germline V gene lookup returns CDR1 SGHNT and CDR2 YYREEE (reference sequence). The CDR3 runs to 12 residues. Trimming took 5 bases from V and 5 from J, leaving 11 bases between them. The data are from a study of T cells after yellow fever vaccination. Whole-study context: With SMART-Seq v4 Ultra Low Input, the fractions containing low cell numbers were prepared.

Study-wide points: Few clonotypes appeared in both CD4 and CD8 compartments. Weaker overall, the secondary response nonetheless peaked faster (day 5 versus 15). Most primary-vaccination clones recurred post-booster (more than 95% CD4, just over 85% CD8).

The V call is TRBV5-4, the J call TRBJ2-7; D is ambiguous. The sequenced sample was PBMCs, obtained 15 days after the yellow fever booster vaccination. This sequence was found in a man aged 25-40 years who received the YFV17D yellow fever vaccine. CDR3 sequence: CASRGLKNEQYF. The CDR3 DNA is TGTGCCAGCAGAGGGCTGAAGAACGAGCAGTACTTC.